This TCR beta chain comes out of a study of blood T cells in healthy people across ages. Study findings and constraints: Higher diversity, along with more naive CD4+ cells, distinguished long-lived donors from aged donors.

With a J-beta primer mix and a sample-barcoded 5' primer, a second PCR ran roughly 6 to 11 cycles. A template-switch adaptor that had 12 random nucleotides put a tag on each cDNA molecule. One entry per CDR3 protein results from TCRdb running MiXCR on the 5' RACE reads. Among more than 800,000 distinct CDR3 sequences listed, 45% were seen once. CDR1 and CDR2 from the germline V gene are SNHLY and FYNNEI. V gave up 2 bases and J gave up 0 bases, with 16 bases separating them. The CDR3 spans 17 residues. Details on this clonotype: Its antigen is unknown.

The study recruited healthy Caucasian donors from Russia who were aged about 6 to 90. The draw of peripheral blood yielded ten milliliters from each donor. V usage is TRBV2 and J usage is TRBJ1-2, with D unclear. The clonotype comes from a woman in her sixties in good health. The material sequenced was blood. The CDR3 DNA reads TGTGCCAGCAGTGAAAGCCCCATTAGACAAGCTAACTATGGCTACACCTTC. This translates into CASSESPIRQANYGYTF.